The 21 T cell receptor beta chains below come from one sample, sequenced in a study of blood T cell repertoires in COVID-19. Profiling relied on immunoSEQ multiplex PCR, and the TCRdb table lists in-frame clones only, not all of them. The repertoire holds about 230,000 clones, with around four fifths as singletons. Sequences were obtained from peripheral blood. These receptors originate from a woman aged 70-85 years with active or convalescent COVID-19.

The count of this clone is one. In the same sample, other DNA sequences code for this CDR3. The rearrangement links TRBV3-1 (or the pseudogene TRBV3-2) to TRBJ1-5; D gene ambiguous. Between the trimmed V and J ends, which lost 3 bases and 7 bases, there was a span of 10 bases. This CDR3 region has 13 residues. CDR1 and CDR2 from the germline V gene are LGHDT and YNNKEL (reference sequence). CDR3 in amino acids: CASSQEEGQPQHF. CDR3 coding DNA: TGTGCCAGCAGCCAGGAGGAAGGCCAGCCCCAGCATTTT.

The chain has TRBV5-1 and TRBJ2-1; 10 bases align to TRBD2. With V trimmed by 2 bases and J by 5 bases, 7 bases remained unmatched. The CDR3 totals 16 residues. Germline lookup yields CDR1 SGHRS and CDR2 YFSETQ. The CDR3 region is CASSFGASGSNNEQFF. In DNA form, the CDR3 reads TGCGCCAGCAGCTTCGGGGCTAGCGGGAGCAACAATGAGCAGTTCTTC.

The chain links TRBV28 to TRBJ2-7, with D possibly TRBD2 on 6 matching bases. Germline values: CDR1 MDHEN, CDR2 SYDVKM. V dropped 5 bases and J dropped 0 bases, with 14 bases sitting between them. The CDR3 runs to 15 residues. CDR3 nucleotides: TGTGCCAGCAGTCCGGGACTTACGAGCTCCTACGAGCAGTACTTC. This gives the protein CASSPGLTSSYEQYF.

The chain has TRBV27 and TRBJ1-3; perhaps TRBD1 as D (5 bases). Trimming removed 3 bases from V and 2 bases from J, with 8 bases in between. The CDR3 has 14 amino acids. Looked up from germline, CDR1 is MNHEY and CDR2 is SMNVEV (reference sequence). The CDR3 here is CASSFLGAGNTIYF. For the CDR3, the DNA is TGTGCCAGCAGTTTTCTAGGGGCTGGAAACACCATATATTTT.

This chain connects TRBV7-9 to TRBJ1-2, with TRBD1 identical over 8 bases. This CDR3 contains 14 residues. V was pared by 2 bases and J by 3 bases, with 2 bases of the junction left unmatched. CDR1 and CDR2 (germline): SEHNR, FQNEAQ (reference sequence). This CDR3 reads CASSLQGADYGYTF. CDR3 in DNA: TGTGCCAGCAGCTTACAGGGGGCTGACTATGGCTACACCTTC. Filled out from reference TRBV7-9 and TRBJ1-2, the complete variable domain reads DTGVSQNPRHKITKRGQNVTFRCDPISEHNRLYWYRQTLGQGPEFLTYFQNEAQLEKSRLLSDRFSAERPKGSFSTLEIQRTEQGDSAMYLCASSLQGADYGYTFGSGTRLTVV.

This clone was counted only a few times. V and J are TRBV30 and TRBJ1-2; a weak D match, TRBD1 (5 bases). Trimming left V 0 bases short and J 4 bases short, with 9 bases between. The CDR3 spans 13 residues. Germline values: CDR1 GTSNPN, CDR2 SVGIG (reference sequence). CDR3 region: CAWSVLGGYGYTF. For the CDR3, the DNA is TGTGCCTGGAGTGTACTCGGGGGCTATGGCTACACCTTC.

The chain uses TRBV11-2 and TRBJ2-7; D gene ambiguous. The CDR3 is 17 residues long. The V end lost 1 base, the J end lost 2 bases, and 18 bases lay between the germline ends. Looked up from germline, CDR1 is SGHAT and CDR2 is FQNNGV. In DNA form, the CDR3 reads TGTGCCAGCAGCTTAGGATCGGCAAGGCGGCTTACCTACGAGCAGTACTTC. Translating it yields CASSLGSARRLTYEQYF. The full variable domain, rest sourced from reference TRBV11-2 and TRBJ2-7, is EAGVAQSPRYKIIEKRQSVAFWCNPISGHATLYWYQQILGQGPKLLIQFQNNGVVDDSQLPKDRFSAERLKGVDSTLKIQPAKLEDSAVYLCASSLGSARRLTYEQYFGPGTRLTVT.

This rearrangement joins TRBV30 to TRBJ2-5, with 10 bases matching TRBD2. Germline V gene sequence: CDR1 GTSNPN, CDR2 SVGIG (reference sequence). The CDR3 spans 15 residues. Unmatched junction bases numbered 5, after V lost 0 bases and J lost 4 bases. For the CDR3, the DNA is TGTGCCTGGAGTGTACAAGCGGGAGGGACAGAGACCCAGTACTTC. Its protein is CAWSVQAGGTETQYF.

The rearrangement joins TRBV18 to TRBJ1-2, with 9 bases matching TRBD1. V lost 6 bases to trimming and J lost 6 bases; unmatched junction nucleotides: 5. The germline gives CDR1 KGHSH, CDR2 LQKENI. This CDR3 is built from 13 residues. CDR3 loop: CASSWDRDDGYTF. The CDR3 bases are TGTGCCAGCTCCTGGGACAGGGACGATGGCTACACCTTC.

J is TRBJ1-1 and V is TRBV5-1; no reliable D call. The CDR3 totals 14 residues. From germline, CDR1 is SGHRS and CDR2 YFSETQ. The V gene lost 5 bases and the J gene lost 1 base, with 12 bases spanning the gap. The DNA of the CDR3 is TGCGCCAGCAGTACACTAGGCCCGAACACTGAAGCTTTCTTT. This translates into CASSTLGPNTEAFF.

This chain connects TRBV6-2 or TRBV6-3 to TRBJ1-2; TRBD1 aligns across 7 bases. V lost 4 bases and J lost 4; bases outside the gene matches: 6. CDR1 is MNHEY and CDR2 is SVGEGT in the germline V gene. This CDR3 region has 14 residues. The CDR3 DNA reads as TGTGCCAGCAGTTTCGGACAGGAGACCTATGGCTACACCTTC. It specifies CASSFGQETYGYTF.

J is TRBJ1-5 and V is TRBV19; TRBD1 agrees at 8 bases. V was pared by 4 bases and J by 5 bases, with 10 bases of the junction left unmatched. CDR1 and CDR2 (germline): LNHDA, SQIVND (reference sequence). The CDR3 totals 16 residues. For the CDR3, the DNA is TGTGCCAGTAGTACTCATCCAGGACAGGGTCATCAGCCCCAGCATTTT. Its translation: CASSTHPGQGHQPQHF.

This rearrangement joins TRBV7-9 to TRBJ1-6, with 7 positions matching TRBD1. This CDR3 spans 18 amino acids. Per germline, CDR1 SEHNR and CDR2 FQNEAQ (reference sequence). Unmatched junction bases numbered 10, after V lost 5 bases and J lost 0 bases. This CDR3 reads CASSLRGDSFSYNSPLHF. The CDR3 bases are TGTGCCAGCAGCCTCAGGGGGGACTCCTTCTCCTATAATTCACCCCTCCACTTT.

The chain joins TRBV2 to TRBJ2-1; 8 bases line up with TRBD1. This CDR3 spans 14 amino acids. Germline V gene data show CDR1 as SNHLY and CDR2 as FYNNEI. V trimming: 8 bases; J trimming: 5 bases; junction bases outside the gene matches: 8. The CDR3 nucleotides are TGTGCCAGCTCAGGGGGCAGAACAGACAATGAGCAGTTCTTC. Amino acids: CASSGGRTDNEQFF.

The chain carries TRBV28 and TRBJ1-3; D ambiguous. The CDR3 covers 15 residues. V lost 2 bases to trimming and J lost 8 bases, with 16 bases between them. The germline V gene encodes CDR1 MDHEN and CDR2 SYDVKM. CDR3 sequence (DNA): TGTGCCAGCAGTTTAGCTGGGTCAACGGCGGACACCATATATTTT. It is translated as CASSLAGSTADTIYF.

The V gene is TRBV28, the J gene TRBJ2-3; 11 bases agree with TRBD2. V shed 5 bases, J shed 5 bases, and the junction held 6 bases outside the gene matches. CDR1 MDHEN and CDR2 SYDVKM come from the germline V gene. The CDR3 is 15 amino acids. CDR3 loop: CASSRLAGWGDTQYF. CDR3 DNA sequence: TGTGCCAGCAGTCGACTAGCGGGGTGGGGAGATACGCAGTATTTT. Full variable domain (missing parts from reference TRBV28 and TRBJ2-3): DVKVTQSSRYLVKRTGEKVFLECVQDMDHENMFWYRQDPGLGLRLIYFSYDVKMKEKGDIPEGYSVSREKKERFSLILESASTNQTSMYLCASSRLAGWGDTQYFGPGTRLTVL.

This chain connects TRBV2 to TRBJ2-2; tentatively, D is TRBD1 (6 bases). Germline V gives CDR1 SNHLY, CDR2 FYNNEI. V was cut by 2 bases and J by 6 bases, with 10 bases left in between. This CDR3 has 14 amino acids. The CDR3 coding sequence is TGTGCCAGCAGTGAATGGGGGCGGGCCGGGGAGCTGTTTTTT. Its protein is CASSEWGRAGELFF.

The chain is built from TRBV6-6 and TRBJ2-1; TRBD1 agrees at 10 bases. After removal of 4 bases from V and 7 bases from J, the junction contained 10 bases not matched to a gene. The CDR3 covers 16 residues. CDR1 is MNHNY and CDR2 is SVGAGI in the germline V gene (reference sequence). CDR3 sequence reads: CASSFPRTGGSNEQFF. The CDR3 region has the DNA TGTGCCAGCAGTTTCCCAAGGACAGGGGGTTCGAATGAGCAGTTCTTC.

CDR3 protein: CASSRTGGRDGELFF. The CDR3 nucleotides read TGTGCCAGCAGCCGGACAGGGGGCCGGGACGGGGAGCTGTTTTTT. The gene calls are TRBV3-1 (or the pseudogene TRBV3-2) and TRBJ2-2; 11 bases agree with TRBD1. J gave up 7 bases and V 4 bases, and 5 bases lay outside the gene matches. The CDR3 consists of 15 residues. Germline lookup yields CDR1 LGHDT and CDR2 YNNKEL (reference sequence).

CDR3 coding DNA: TGCGCCAGCAGCTTGGGCGGGACTAGCGGTATAGACCCCAAGTACTTC. This codes for CASSLGGTSGIDPKYF. This chain links TRBV5-1 with TRBJ2-7, with 11 bases matching TRBD2. Germline lookup yields CDR1 SGHRS and CDR2 YFSETQ. The J segment lost 11 bases and the V segment lost 0 bases, leaving 13 bases of the junction unmatched. The length of the CDR3 is 16 residues.

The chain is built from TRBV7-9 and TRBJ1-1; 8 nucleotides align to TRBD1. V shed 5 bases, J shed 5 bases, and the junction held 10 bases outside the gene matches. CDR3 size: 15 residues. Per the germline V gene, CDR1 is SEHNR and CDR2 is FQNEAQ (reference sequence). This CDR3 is CASSPRQGTGTEAFF. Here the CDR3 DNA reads TGTGCCAGCAGCCCCAGACAGGGGACGGGGACTGAAGCTTTCTTT.